This passage covers 5 T cell receptor beta chains from one sample sequenced in a study of T cells in Graves' hyperthyroidism and ophthalmopathy. RNA transcripts were the template for amplifying TCR beta CDR3 regions. The HTBI primer set served for first-round RT-PCR of the TCR CDR3. TCRdb recomputed calls from the multiplex PCR reads with MiXCR, one row per CDR3 protein. Seen here are about 600,000 distinct CDR3 sequences, 13% to 15% observed once, and the top ten hold over 6%. The specimen sequenced was blood. These receptors all come from a woman in her late teens or twenties with Graves' ophthalmopathy.

The chain carries TRBV6-1 and TRBJ1-6; a possible D gene is TRBD1 (6 bases). CDR3 length: 14 amino acids. V lost 7 bases, J lost 10 bases, and 17 bases lay in between. Germline assignment: CDR1 MNHNS and CDR2 SASEGT. CDR3 loop: CASNLGEGVSPLHF. The CDR3 DNA reads as TGTGCCAGCAATTTAGGGGAGGGGGTCTCACCCCTCCACTTT.

The chain joins TRBV18 to TRBJ1-6, with 7 bases lining up with TRBD1. CDR3 length: 15 amino acids. V gave up 8 bases and J gave up 8 bases; unmatched junction bases: 12. Per the germline V gene, CDR1 is KGHSH and CDR2 is LQKENI. The CDR3 DNA is TGTGCCAGCGCTCCCCCGACAGGGTTCGATTCACCCCTCCACTTT. Its translation: CASAPPTGFDSPLHF. The complete variable domain, with remaining parts taken from reference TRBV18 and TRBJ1-6, reads NAGVMQNPRHLVRRRGQEARLRCSPMKGHSHVYWYRQLPEEGLKFMVYLQKENIIDESGMPKERFSAEFPKEGPSILRIQQVVRGDSAAYFCASAPPTGFDSPLHFGNGTRLTVT.

This clonotype was found many times. The J gene is TRBJ1-5, the V gene TRBV20-1; possibly TRBD1 for D (5 bases). Trimming took off 5 bases at V and 2 bases at J, with 13 bases between the two ends. The germline gives CDR1 DFQATT, CDR2 SNEGSKA (reference sequence). The CDR3 has 14 amino acids. CDR3 protein: CSALGQGGNQPQHF. Here the CDR3 DNA reads TGCAGTGCTCTCGGACAAGGGGGCAATCAGCCCCAGCATTTT.

This clonotype was found many times. This chain joins TRBV27 and TRBJ1-5; no firm D call. Germline V CDR1 and CDR2: MNHEY, SMNVEV (reference sequence). V shed 4 bases and J shed 5 bases, with 15 bases lying between them. The CDR3 contains 15 residues. The CDR3 loop reads CASSSGATSYQPQHF. CDR3 coding DNA: TGTGCCAGCAGTTCAGGTGCGACCTCCTATCAGCCCCAGCATTTT.

Many counts were recorded for this clonotype. The V gene is TRBV28, the J gene TRBJ1-1; possible D gene TRBD1, 5 bases. In germline, CDR1 is MDHEN, CDR2 SYDVKM. The CDR3 has 19 residues. With 5 bases removed from V and 0 bases from J, the gap between germline ends came to 25 bases. For the CDR3, the DNA is TGTGCCAGCAGTCCCCAGGGTACAAGGAACAGCCACCTGAACACTGAAGCTTTCTTT. As protein: CASSPQGTRNSHLNTEAFF.